This passage covers 7 T cell receptor beta chains from one sample sequenced in a study of regulatory T cells in long-lasting Graves disease. As for time point: persistent/refractory GD, antithyroid drugs over 5 years with positive TRAb. RNA from PBMCs was the source of the TCR library. Assembly of TCR beta libraries relied on iRepertoire HTBI primers together with Arm-PCR of CDR3 regions. TCRdb fed the multiplex PCR reads into MiXCR, producing one record per CDR3 protein. The sample includes roughly 500,000 distinct CDR3 sequences, roughly 21% of them seen just once. The sequenced sample was peripheral blood mononuclear cells (PBMCs), obtained when the disease was refractory, from a patient treated with antithyroid drugs. The receptors derive from a female donor with Graves disease.

The genes are TRBV7-9 and TRBJ2-1; D is unclear. The V gene lost 0 bases and the J gene lost 6 bases, with 9 bases spanning the gap. The length of the CDR3 is 14 residues. Germline V gene lookup returns CDR1 SEHNR and CDR2 FQNEAQ (reference sequence). In DNA form, the CDR3 reads TGTGCCAGCAGCTTAGCGTCAACGGCCAATGAGCAGTTCTTC. Its translation is CASSLASTANEQFF.

The CDR3 loop reads CASRVDRGNTIYF. CDR3 bases: TGTGCCAGCAGGGTCGACAGGGGAAACACCATATATTTT. The chain recombines TRBV28 with TRBJ1-3; TRBD1 might be the D (6 bases). The CDR3 runs 13 residues. Trimming cost V 6 bases and J 4 bases, with 10 bases left between them. Looked up from germline, CDR1 is MDHEN and CDR2 is SYDVKM.

The chain carries TRBV20-1 and TRBJ2-5; weak D call: TRBD1 (5 bases). From germline, CDR1 is DFQATT and CDR2 SNEGSKA (reference sequence). Between the trimmed V and J ends, which lost 3 bases and 3 bases, there was a span of 11 bases. The CDR3 runs 13 residues. CDR3 DNA: TGCAGTGCTAGGAGACAGCTAAAAGAGACCCAGTACTTC. It specifies CSARRQLKETQYF.

This clonotype was found a few times. CDR3 residues: CASSGGGPEQYF. CDR3 DNA sequence: TGTGCCAGCAGCGGGGGGGGGCCCGAGCAGTACTTC. The chain couples TRBV7-3 to TRBJ2-7, with a possible D match to TRBD2 (7 bases). There are 12 residues in the CDR3. Germline V gene sequence: CDR1 SGHTA, CDR2 FQGTGA. Trimming took 5 bases from V and 6 from J, leaving 11 bases between them. The whole variable domain, filled in from reference TRBV7-3 and TRBJ2-7, reads GAGVSQTPSNKVTEKGKYVELRCDPISGHTALYWYRQSLGQGPEFLIYFQGTGAADDSGLPNDRFFAVRPEGSVSTLKIQRTERGDSAVYLCASSGGGPEQYFGPGTRLTVT.

This clonotype was observed a few times. V gene TRBV27 combines with J gene TRBJ2-7; no clear D gene. Trimming stripped 5 bases from V and 3 bases from J, with 17 bases between. Germline V lookup: CDR1 MNHEY, CDR2 SMNVEV (reference sequence). This CDR3 comprises 15 residues. The CDR3 nucleotides read TGTGCCAGCAGTCCTCCCCCGGGCTTAATCTACGAGCAGTACTTC. Amino acids: CASSPPPGLIYEQYF.

The CDR3 region has the DNA TGTGCCAGTAGTATGCGGCAGCCTTACGATGGCTACACCTTC. Translation: CASSMRQPYDGYTF. The gene calls are TRBV19 and TRBJ1-2, with D uncertain. The CDR3 totals 14 residues. V lost 3 bases and J 6 bases, leaving 14 bases between the germline ends. Germline V gene sequence: CDR1 LNHDA, CDR2 SQIVND (reference sequence).

This clonotype was detected only a few times. The chain recombines TRBV3-1 with TRBJ1-5; D might be TRBD1 (6 bases). V lost 0 bases, J lost 7 bases, and 16 bases lay in between. The germline V gene encodes CDR1 LGHDT and CDR2 YNNKEL (reference sequence). CDR3 size: 16 residues. As DNA, the CDR3 is TGTGCCAGCAGCCAAGATCAGGGAGGGGGAGAGCAGCCCCAGCATTTT. It specifies CASSQDQGGGEQPQHF.